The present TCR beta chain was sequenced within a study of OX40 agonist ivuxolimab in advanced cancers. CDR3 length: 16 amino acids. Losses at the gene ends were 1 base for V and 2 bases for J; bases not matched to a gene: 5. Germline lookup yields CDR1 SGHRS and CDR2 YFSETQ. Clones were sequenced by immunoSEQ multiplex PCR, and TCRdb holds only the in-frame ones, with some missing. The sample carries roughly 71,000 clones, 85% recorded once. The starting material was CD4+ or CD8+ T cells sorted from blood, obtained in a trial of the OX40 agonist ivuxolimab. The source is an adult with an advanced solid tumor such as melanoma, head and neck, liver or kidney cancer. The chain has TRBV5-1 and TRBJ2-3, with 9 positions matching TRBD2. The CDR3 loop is CASSLRAGGTTDTQYF. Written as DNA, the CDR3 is TGCGCCAGCAGCTTGAGGGCGGGGGGGACCACAGATACGCAGTATTTT. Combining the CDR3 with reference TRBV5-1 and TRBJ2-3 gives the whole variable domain KAGVTQTPRYLIKTRGQQVTLSCSPISGHRSVSWYQQTPGQGLQFLFEYFSETQRNKGNFPGRFSGRQFSNSRSEMNVSTLELGDSALYLCASSLRAGGTTDTQYFGPGTRLTVL.